Listed below are T cell receptor beta chains from one sample, sequenced in a study of blood T cell repertoires in COVID-19. This table comes from immunoSEQ multiplex PCR, and its TCRdb copy is limited to in-frame clones, with some not included. Here the sample spans fewer than 500,000 clones, 87% being singletons. The sample comprised PBMCs or T cells enriched from blood (not recorded which). The receptors stem from a woman under 30 with acute COVID-19. Both conserved end residues are part of each CDR3. Each record gives: D gene, clone size, V gene, J gene, CDR3 protein, CDR3 DNA. The D gene is left open where the match is weak. Not all rows give a size; the values are once, few, many and, for expanded clones, a class.

TRBD1	few	TRBV6-5	TRBJ1-1	CASRERTGNTEAFF	TGTGCCAGCAGGGAGAGGACAGGGAACACTGAAGCTTTCTTT
TRBD1	.	TRBV5-6	TRBJ1-2	CASNLTGGAVGYTF	TGTGCCAGCAACTTGACAGGGGGCGCGGTAGGCTACACCTTC
.	.	TRBV21-1	TRBJ2-5	CASSNSGGTQETQYF	TGTGCCAGCAGCAATAGCGGGGGGACCCAAGAGACCCAGTACTTC
.	.	TRBV9	TRBJ1-2	CASSVSGYGYTF	TGTGCCAGCAGTGTTAGCGGCTATGGCTACACCTTC
.	.	TRBV4-1	TRBJ1-3	CASSHWTREAGNTIYF	TGCGCCAGCAGCCATTGGACTCGAGAGGCTGGAAACACCATATATTTT
TRBD2	.	TRBV4-1	TRBJ2-1	CASSEGGSGRSNEQFF	TGCGCCAGCAGTGAAGGAGGTAGCGGGAGGTCAAATGAGCAGTTCTTC
.	.	TRBV5-4	TRBJ2-7	CASSLKRESGPYEQYF	TGTGCCAGCAGCTTGAAGCGAGAGTCAGGGCCCTACGAGCAGTACTTC
TRBD2	.	TRBV6-1	TRBJ2-7	CASSEASGGYEQYF	TGTGCCAGCAGTGAAGCTAGCGGGGGTTACGAGCAGTACTTC
TRBD1	.	TRBV6-2/TRBV6-3	TRBJ1-4	CASSDMTGFEKLFF	TGTGCCAGCAGCGACATGACAGGGTTTGAAAAACTGTTTTTT
.	.	TRBV7-9	TRBJ1-1	CASIPNWRHPVDTEAFF	TGTGCCAGCATTCCCAATTGGCGGCACCCGGTTGACACTGAAGCTTTCTTT
.	.	TRBV7-3	TRBJ2-4	CASSLRLLKNIQYF	TGTGCCAGCAGCTTAAGGTTACTCAAAAACATTCAGTACTTC
TRBD2	.	TRBV10-3	TRBJ2-3	CAISETSESTDTQYF	TGTGCCATCAGTGAAACTAGCGAAAGCACAGATACGCAGTATTTT
TRBD1	.	TRBV18	TRBJ1-1	CASSPPTGSSNTEAFF	TGTGCCAGCTCACCACCGACAGGGTCCTCGAACACTGAAGCTTTCTTT
.	.	TRBV6-5	TRBJ1-1	CASSQVSRNTEAFF	TGTGCCAGCAGTCAGGTCTCCAGGAACACTGAAGCTTTCTTT
TRBD1	.	TRBV6-2/TRBV6-3	TRBJ1-2	CASCPAEGTATGYGYTF	TGTGCCAGCTGCCCTGCGGAGGGGACAGCCACCGGTTATGGCTACACCTTC
TRBD1	.	TRBV9	TRBJ1-4	CASSVRTGLNEKLFF	TGTGCCAGCAGCGTCCGGACAGGGCTAAATGAAAAACTGTTTTTT